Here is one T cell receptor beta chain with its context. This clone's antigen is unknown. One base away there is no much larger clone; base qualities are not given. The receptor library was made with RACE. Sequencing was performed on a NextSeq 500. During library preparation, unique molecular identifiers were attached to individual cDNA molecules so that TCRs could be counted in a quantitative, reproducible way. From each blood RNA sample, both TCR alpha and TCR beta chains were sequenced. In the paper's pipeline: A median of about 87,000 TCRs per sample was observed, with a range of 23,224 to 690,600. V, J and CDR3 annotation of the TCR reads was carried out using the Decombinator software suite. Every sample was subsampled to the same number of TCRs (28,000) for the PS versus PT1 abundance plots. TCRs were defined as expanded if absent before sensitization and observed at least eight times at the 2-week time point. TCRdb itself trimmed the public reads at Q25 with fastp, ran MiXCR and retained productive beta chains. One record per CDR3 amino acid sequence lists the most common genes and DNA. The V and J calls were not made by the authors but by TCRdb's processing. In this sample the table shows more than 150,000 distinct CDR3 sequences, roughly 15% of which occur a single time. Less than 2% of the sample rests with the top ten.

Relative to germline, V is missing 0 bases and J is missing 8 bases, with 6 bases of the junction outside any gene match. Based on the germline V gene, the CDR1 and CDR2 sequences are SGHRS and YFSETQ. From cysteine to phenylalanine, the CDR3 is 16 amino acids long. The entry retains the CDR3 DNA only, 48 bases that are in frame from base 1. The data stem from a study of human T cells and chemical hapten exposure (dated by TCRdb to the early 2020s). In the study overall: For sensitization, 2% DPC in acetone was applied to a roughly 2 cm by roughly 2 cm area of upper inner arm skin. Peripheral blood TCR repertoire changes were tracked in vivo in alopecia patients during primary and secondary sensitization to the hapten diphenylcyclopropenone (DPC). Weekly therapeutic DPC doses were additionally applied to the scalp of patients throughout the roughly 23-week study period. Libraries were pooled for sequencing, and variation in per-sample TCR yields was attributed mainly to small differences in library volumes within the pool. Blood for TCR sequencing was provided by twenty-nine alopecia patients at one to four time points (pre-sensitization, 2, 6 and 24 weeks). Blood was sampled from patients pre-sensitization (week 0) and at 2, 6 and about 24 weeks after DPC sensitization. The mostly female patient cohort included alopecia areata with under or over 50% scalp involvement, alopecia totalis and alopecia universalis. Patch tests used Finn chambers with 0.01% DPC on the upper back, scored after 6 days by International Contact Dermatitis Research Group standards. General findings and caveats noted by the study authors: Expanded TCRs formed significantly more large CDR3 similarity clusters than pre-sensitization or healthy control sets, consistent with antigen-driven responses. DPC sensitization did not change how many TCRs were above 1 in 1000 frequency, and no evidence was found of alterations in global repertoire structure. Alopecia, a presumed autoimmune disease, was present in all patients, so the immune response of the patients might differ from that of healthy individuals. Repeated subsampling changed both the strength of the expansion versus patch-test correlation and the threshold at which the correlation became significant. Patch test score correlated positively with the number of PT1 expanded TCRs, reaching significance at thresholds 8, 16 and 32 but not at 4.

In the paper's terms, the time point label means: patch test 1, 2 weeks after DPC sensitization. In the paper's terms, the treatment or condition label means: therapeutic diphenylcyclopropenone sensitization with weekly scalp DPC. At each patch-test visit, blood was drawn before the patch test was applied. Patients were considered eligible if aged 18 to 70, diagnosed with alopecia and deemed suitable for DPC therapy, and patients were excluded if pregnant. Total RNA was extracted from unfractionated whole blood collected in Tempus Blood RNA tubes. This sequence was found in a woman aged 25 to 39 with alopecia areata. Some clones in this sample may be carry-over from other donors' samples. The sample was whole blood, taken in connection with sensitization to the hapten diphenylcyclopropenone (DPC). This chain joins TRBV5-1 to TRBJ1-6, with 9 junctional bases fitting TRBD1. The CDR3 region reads CASSLGTRDRDSPLHF. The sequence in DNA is TGCGCCAGCAGCTTGGGGACCCGGGACAGGGATTCACCCCTCCACTTT.